Detailed here is one TCR beta chain. Sequencing used immunoSEQ multiplex PCR; TCRdb keeps in-frame clones, though not all of them. The data contain about 64,000 clones, roughly 96% of them singletons. The data stem from a study of cytomegalovirus exposure and HLA in healthy donors. Germline values: CDR1 SQVTM, CDR2 ANQGSEA. The V and J ends lost 4 bases and 12 bases, in that order; junction bases with no gene match: 2. This CDR3 has 11 residues. This TCR was recovered from a woman aged 18-35 years in good health and CMV-seropositive. V gene TRBV29-1 combines with J gene TRBJ1-4; 10 nucleotides match TRBD1. The material sequenced was PBMCs. The CDR3 region is CSVGTGGELFF. The CDR3 nucleotides are TGCAGCGTTGGGACAGGGGGGGAACTGTTTTTT. The entire variable domain, with the rest obtained from reference TRBV29-1 and TRBJ1-4, is as follows: SAVISQKPSRDICQRGTSLTIQCQVDSQVTMMFWYRQQPGQSLTLIATANQGSEATYESGFVIDKFPISRPNLTFSTLTVSNMSPEDSSIYLCSVGTGGELFFGSGTQLSVL.